The present T cell receptor (beta chain) was sequenced within a study of Graves' ophthalmopathy and Graves' hyperthyroidism. The germline CDR1 and CDR2 sequences are MNHEY and SVGAGI. The trim removed 5 bases at V and 7 bases at J, leaving 19 bases unmatched. There are 19 residues in the CDR3. Using RNA transcripts, the TCR beta CDR3 regions were amplified. HTBI primers primed a first-round RT-PCR, and a second-round multiplex PCR followed. TCRdb re-called the multiplex PCR reads through MiXCR, storing one row per CDR3 protein. Of a few hundred thousand distinct CDR3 sequences detected, roughly 16% appear once; the ten largest clones hold approximately 13%. This clonotype was recorded many times. What it recognizes is unknown. Study results and limitations: Ophthalmopathy versus stable hyperthyroidism: 13-signature model gave 87.88% sensitivity, less than 83% specificity.

Other autoimmune diseases, uncontrolled infections, pregnancy and lactation each led to patient exclusion. V is TRBV6-5 and J is TRBJ1-5, with 11 bases matching TRBD1. Sequenced input: peripheral blood. The receptor was isolated from an adult man with Graves' ophthalmopathy. The CDR3 bases are TGTGCCAGCAGTCAACGGGTTCCGGGACAGGGGGAAAGTTGGCAGCCCCAGCATTTT. It is translated as CASSQRVPGQGESWQPQHF.